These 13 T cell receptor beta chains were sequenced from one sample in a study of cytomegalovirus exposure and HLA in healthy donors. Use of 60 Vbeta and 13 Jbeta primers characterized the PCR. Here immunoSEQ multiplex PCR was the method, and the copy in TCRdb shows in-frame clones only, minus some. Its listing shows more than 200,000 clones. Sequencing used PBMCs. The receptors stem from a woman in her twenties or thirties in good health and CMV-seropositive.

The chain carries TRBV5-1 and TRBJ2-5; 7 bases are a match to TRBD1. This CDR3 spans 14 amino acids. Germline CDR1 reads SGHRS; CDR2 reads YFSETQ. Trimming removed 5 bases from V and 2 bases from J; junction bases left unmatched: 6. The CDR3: CASSSPGQQETQYF. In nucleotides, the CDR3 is TGCGCCAGCAGTTCCCCGGGACAGCAAGAGACCCAGTACTTC.

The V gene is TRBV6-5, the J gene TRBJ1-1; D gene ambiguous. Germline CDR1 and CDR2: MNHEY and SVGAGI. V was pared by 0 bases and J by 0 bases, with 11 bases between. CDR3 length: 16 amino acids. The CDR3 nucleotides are TGTGCCAGCAGTTACTCGATAATCGGGATGAACACTGAAGCTTTCTTT. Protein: CASSYSIIGMNTEAFF.

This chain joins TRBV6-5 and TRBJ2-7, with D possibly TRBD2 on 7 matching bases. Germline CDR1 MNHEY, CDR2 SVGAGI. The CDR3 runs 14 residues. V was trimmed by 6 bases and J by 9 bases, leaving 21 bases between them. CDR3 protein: CASSAGDGGRRQYF. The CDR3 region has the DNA TGTGCCAGCAGCGCCGGCGACGGGGGGCGAAGGCAGTACTTC.

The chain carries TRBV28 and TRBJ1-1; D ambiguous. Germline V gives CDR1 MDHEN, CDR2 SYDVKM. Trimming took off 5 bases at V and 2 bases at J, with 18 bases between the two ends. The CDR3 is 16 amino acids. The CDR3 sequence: CASSPRIWLVNTEAFF. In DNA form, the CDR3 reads TGTGCCAGCAGTCCGAGGATATGGTTGGTTAACACTGAAGCTTTCTTT.

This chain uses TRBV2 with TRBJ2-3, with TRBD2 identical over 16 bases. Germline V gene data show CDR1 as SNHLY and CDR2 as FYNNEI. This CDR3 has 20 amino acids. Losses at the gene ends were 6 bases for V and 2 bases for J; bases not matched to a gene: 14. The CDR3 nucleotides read TGTGCCAGCAGAACACCGGGACTAGCGGGGGGGCCCCCCCCCACAGATACGCAGTATTTT. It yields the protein CASRTPGLAGGPPPTDTQYF.

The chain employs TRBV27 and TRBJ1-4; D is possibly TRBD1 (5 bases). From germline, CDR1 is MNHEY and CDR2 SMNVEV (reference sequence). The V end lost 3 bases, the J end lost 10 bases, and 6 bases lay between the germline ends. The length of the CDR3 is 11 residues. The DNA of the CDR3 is TGTGCCAGCAGTTTGGGGGGAAAACTGTTTTTT. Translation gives CASSLGGKLFF.

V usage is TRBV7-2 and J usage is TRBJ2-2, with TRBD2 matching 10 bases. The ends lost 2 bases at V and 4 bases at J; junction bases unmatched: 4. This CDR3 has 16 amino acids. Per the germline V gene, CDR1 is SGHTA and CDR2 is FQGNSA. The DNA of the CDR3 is TGTGCCAGCAGCTTACTAGCGGGAGTGGGCACCGGGGAGCTGTTTTTT. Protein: CASSLLAGVGTGELFF.

CDR3 coding DNA: TGTGCCAGCAGCTTAGAGCTAGCGGGAGATACGCAGTATTTT. Its protein is CASSLELAGDTQYF. The chain links TRBV7-2 to TRBJ2-3; 8 bases map to TRBD2. CDR1 is SGHTA and CDR2 is FQGNSA in the germline V gene. V dropped 1 base and J dropped 5; count of bases not matched to a gene: 2. The CDR3 runs to 14 residues.

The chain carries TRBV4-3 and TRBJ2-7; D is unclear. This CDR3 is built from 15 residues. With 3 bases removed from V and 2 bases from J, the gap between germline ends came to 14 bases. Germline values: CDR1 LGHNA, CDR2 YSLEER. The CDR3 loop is CASSQENLGAYEQYF. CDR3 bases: TGCGCCAGCAGCCAGGAAAACCTAGGCGCCTACGAGCAGTACTTC.

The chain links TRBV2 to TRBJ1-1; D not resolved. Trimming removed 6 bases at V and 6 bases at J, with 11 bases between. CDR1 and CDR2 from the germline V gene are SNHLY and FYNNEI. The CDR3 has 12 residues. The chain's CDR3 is CASRYSRAEAFF. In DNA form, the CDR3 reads TGTGCCAGCAGGTATAGCCGGGCTGAAGCTTTCTTT. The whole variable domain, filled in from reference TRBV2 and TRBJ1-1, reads EPEVTQTPSHQVTQMGQEVILRCVPISNHLYFYWYRQILGQKVEFLVSFYNNEISEKSEIFDDQFSVERPDGSNFTLKIRSTKLEDSAMYFCASRYSRAEAFFGQGTRLTVV.

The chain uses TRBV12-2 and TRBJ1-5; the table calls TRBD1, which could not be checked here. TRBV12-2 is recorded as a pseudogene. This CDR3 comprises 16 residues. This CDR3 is CASRSRGTGLNQPQHF. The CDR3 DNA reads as TGTGCAAGTCGCTCGCGTGGGACAGGCCTCAATCAGCCCCAGCATTTT.

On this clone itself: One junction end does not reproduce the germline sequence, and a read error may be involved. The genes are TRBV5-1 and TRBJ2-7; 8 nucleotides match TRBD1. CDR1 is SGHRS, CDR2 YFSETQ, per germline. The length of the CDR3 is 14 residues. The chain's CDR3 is CAGSPAGGIYEQYF. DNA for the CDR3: TGCGCCGGCAGCCCTGCAGGGGGCATATACGAGCAGTACTTC.

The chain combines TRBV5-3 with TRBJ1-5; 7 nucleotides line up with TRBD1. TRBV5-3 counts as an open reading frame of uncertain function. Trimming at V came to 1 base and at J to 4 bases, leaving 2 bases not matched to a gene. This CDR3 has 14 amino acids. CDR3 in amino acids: CARSLKTGNQPQHF. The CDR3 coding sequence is TGTGCCAGAAGCTTGAAGACAGGGAATCAGCCCCAGCATTTT.